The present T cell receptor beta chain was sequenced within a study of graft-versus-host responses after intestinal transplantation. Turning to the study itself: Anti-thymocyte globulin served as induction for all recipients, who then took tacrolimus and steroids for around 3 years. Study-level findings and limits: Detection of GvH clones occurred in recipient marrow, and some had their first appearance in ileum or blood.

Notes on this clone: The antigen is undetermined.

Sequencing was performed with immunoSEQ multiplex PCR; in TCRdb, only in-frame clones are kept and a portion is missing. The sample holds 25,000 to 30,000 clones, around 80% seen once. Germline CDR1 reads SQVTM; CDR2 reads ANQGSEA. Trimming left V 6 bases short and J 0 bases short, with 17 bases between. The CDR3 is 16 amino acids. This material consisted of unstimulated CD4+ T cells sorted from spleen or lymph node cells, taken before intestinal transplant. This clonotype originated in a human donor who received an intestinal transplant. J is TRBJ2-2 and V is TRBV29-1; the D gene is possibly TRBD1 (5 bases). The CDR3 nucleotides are TGCAGCGTCCTCCCCGTTACAGGCCCGAACACCGGGGAGCTGTTTTTT. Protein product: CSVLPVTGPNTGELFF.